This T cell receptor beta chain was sequenced during a study of monozygotic twins with inflammatory bowel disease. Findings and limits, study-wide: Among twins, concordant and discordant pairs did not differ in repertoire similarity, possibly from limited power. A single strong clonotype or signal linked to IBD was not supported.

Germline CDR1 DFQATT, CDR2 SNEGSKA (reference sequence). The CDR3 runs to 13 residues. Comment on this clonotype: Antigen unknown.

A 6-nucleotide sample barcode was carried by the UMIs, which template switching added. From its re-call of the 5' RACE reads, TCRdb lists each CDR3 protein once, without DNA. Recorded for this sample: approximately 120,000 distinct CDR3 sequences. V usage is TRBV20-1 and J usage is TRBJ1-1; the TRBD1 assignment by TCRdb is unverifiable without DNA. The clonotype originates from a human donor with ulcerative colitis or Crohn's disease, or a healthy co-twin of an affected twin (not recorded which). Sequenced sample: blood. CDR3 sequence: CSVSQGAHTEAFF.